Given below is one TCR beta chain in context. The data were taken from a study of T cell changes during pregnancy in multiple sclerosis. The CDR3 has 14 amino acids. Germline V gene sequence: CDR1 SGHVS, CDR2 FNYEAQ. Trimming removed 3 bases from V and 6 bases from J, with 15 bases in between. The method was immunoSEQ multiplex PCR; TCRdb's version includes in-frame clones alone and lacks a portion of them. The sample has 50,000 to 70,000 clones, about nine tenths seen once. The gene calls are TRBV7-6 and TRBJ2-7, with D tentatively TRBD2 (6 bases). The sequenced sample was peripheral blood, obtained in the second trimester of pregnancy. The receptor comes from a female donor with multiple sclerosis, enrolled in a pregnancy study. The CDR3 DNA reads TGTGCCAGCAGCTTTGAACCAGGGAGGACCGAGCAGTACTTC. Translating gives CASSFEPGRTEQYF.